This TCR beta chain was sequenced during a study of blood T cells in healthy people across ages. Overall study findings and caveats: Reliance upon unsorted PBMCs precluded definitive naive versus antigen-experienced comparison.

About this clonotype itself: Its cognate antigen is unknown.

Losses at the gene ends were 4 bases for V and 6 bases for J; bases not matched to a gene: 8. This CDR3 region has 14 residues. A second about 7 to 11 cycle PCR used barcoded and J-beta primers. TCRdb re-called the 5' RACE reads with MiXCR, one entry per CDR3 protein. The sample lists about 780,000 distinct CDR3 sequences; 46% were seen once. The material sequenced was blood. The receptor comes from a man aged 80 or over in good health. This chain links TRBV12-3 or TRBV12-4 with TRBJ2-7; TRBD1 agrees at 8 bases. The CDR3 spells CASSSPTGVFEQYF. The DNA of the CDR3 is TGTGCCAGCAGTTCCCCGACAGGGGTATTCGAGCAGTACTTC.